This T cell receptor (beta chain) was identified during a study of OX40 agonist ivuxolimab in advanced cancers. CDR1 is SGDLS, CDR2 YYNGEE, per germline. CDR3 size: 16 residues. V was clipped by 2 bases and J by 2 bases, with 15 bases between them. Method: immunoSEQ multiplex PCR; TCRdb's copy keeps in-frame clones and lacks some. The sample lists some 38,000 clones; about 90% were seen once. Specimen: CD4+ or CD8+ T cells sorted from blood, collected in a trial of the OX40 agonist ivuxolimab. The TCR sequence derives from an adult with an advanced solid tumor such as melanoma, head and neck, liver or kidney cancer. The chain recombines TRBV9 with TRBJ2-3; a weak D match, TRBD2 (6 bases). CDR3 sequence (DNA): TGTGCCAGCAGCGTTATGGGGGGAGGCCCCACAGATACGCAGTATTTT. Protein product: CASSVMGGGPTDTQYF.